The rows below give T cell receptor beta chains drawn from one sample of a study of blood T cell repertoires in COVID-19. Sequencing was performed with immunoSEQ multiplex PCR; in TCRdb, only in-frame clones are kept and a portion is missing. The sample carries more than 11,000 clones, 70% to 90% recorded once. Source material: peripheral blood. The source is a man aged 35-49 years with active or convalescent COVID-19. Both conserved end residues are part of each CDR3. The D gene is left open where the match is weak. Expanded clones are given a class, and other clones once, few, many or no size at all.

v_call: TRBV7-9; d_call: NA; clone_size: once; j_call: TRBJ2-5; cdr3_nt: TGTGCCAGCAGCTTACCCGCAGGAGGGCAAGAGACCCAGTACTTC; cdr3_aa: CASSLPAGGQETQYF
v_call: TRBV5-6; d_call: NA; clone_size: NA; j_call: TRBJ1-1; cdr3_nt: TGTGCCAGCAGCTTGGCGGGAGCGACCGAAGCTTTCTTT; cdr3_aa: CASSLAGATEAFF
v_call: TRBV28; d_call: TRBD2; clone_size: once; j_call: TRBJ2-1; cdr3_nt: TGTGCCAGCAGTTCCGATAGCGGGGACTACTACAATGAGCAGTTCTTC; cdr3_aa: CASSSDSGDYYNEQFF
v_call: TRBV5-3; d_call: TRBD1; clone_size: NA; j_call: TRBJ2-7; cdr3_nt: TGTGCCAGAAGCACCCGGGACAGCTCCTACGAGCAGTACTTC; cdr3_aa: CARSTRDSSYEQYF
v_call: TRBV3-1/TRBV3-2; d_call: NA; clone_size: NA; j_call: TRBJ2-1; cdr3_nt: TGTGCCAGCAGCCGGGACTCTCGGCGCTACAATGAGCAGTTCTTC; cdr3_aa: CASSRDSRRYNEQFF
v_call: TRBV14; d_call: NA; clone_size: NA; j_call: TRBJ1-1; cdr3_nt: TGTGCCAGCAGCCCAGGGACATTCGGTTGGGTGAACACTGAAGCTTTCTTT; cdr3_aa: CASSPGTFGWVNTEAFF
v_call: TRBV18; d_call: NA; clone_size: NA; j_call: TRBJ2-1; cdr3_nt: TGTGCCAGCTCAAGGACAGAAACCAATGAGCAGTTCTTC; cdr3_aa: CASSRTETNEQFF
v_call: TRBV20-1; d_call: TRBD2; clone_size: NA; j_call: TRBJ2-1; cdr3_nt: TGCAGTGCTAGTTCCGGACTAGCGGACTCCAATGAGCAGTTCTTC; cdr3_aa: CSASSGLADSNEQFF
v_call: TRBV2; d_call: NA; clone_size: NA; j_call: TRBJ1-6; cdr3_nt: TGTGCCAGCAGTGACACTTCAGGGAACTATAATTCACCCCTCCACTTT; cdr3_aa: CASSDTSGNYNSPLHF
v_call: TRBV5-1; d_call: TRBD2; clone_size: NA; j_call: TRBJ2-1; cdr3_nt: TGCGCCAGCAGCTTGAGCGGGGGGAGCTACAATGAGCAGTTCTTC; cdr3_aa: CASSLSGGSYNEQFF
v_call: TRBV2; d_call: NA; clone_size: NA; j_call: TRBJ1-1; cdr3_nt: TGTGCCAGCAGTGAAGAGACAAACATGAACACTGAAGCTTTCTTT; cdr3_aa: CASSEETNMNTEAFF
v_call: TRBV3-1/TRBV3-2; d_call: NA; clone_size: once; j_call: TRBJ2-3; cdr3_nt: TGTGCCAGCAGCCAAGCATCGAGGGTGAGCACAGATACGCAGTATTTT; cdr3_aa: CASSQASRVSTDTQYF
v_call: TRBV5-1; d_call: NA; clone_size: NA; j_call: TRBJ2-3; cdr3_nt: TGCGCCAGCAGCTCTCCTGATTCGGCAGATACGCAGTATTTT; cdr3_aa: CASSSPDSADTQYF
v_call: TRBV4-3; d_call: NA; clone_size: NA; j_call: TRBJ2-6; cdr3_nt: TGCGCCAGCAGCCAGCTAACTATGGCGGGGGCCAACGTCCTGACTTTC; cdr3_aa: CASSQLTMAGANVLTF
v_call: TRBV18; d_call: TRBD1; clone_size: few; j_call: TRBJ2-7; cdr3_nt: TGTGCCAGCTCACCGGGACAGGAGTCCGAGCAGTACTTC; cdr3_aa: CASSPGQESEQYF
v_call: TRBV25-1; d_call: TRBD1; clone_size: NA; j_call: TRBJ2-7; cdr3_nt: TGTGCCAGCAGTCGGGACAGTTTGTACGAGCAGTACTTC; cdr3_aa: CASSRDSLYEQYF
v_call: TRBV5-5; d_call: NA; clone_size: NA; j_call: TRBJ1-2; cdr3_nt: TGTGCCAGCAGCTCCTCCGGCGGAGGGAGGGCTCTCTATGGCTACACCTTC; cdr3_aa: CASSSSGGGRALYGYTF
v_call: TRBV5-8; d_call: NA; clone_size: NA; j_call: TRBJ2-1; cdr3_nt: TGTGCCAGCGGCGCCCCCGGGTCCCTTTACAATGAGCAGTTCTTC; cdr3_aa: CASGAPGSLYNEQFF
v_call: TRBV7-2; d_call: NA; clone_size: NA; j_call: TRBJ1-6; cdr3_nt: TGTGCCAGCAGCAAAGACTTCCTTGCAAGGTATAATTCACCCCTCCACTTT; cdr3_aa: CASSKDFLARYNSPLHF
v_call: TRBV4-3; d_call: NA; clone_size: NA; j_call: TRBJ2-2; cdr3_nt: TGCGCCAGCAGCCAAGAGAGTCCCACCGGGGAGCTGTTTTTT; cdr3_aa: CASSQESPTGELFF
v_call: TRBV28; d_call: NA; clone_size: few; j_call: TRBJ2-2; cdr3_nt: TGTGCCAGCAGTTATATGCAAGGGGGGACTAAAACCGGGGAGCTGTTTTTT; cdr3_aa: CASSYMQGGTKTGELFF
v_call: TRBV4-1; d_call: NA; clone_size: once; j_call: TRBJ1-1; cdr3_nt: TGCGCCAGCTTTAATGAGGTAACGACTGAAGCTTTCTTT; cdr3_aa: CASFNEVTTEAFF
v_call: TRBV11-3; d_call: NA; clone_size: few; j_call: TRBJ2-1; cdr3_nt: TGTGCCAGCAGCTTAACTGGCGGGCACAATGAGCAGTTCTTC; cdr3_aa: CASSLTGGHNEQFF
v_call: TRBV4-2; d_call: NA; clone_size: medium-sized; j_call: TRBJ2-5; cdr3_nt: TGTGCCAGCAGCCAAGTAACGGCAAGCGGGTTGAGTGAGACCCAGTACTTC; cdr3_aa: CASSQVTASGLSETQYF
v_call: TRBV6-6; d_call: TRBD1; clone_size: NA; j_call: TRBJ1-1; cdr3_nt: TGTGCCAGCAGACCCGACAGGGGTACAGCTTTCTTT; cdr3_aa: CASRPDRGTAFF
v_call: TRBV7-2; d_call: TRBD1; clone_size: NA; j_call: TRBJ1-4; cdr3_nt: TGTGCCAGCAGCCGGGACAGGGGAAATGAAAAACTGTTTTTT; cdr3_aa: CASSRDRGNEKLFF
v_call: TRBV9; d_call: NA; clone_size: NA; j_call: TRBJ1-1; cdr3_nt: TGTGCCAGCAGCGTAGGCGGGGGGTTAACTGAAGCTTTCTTT; cdr3_aa: CASSVGGGLTEAFF
v_call: TRBV28; d_call: NA; clone_size: NA; j_call: TRBJ2-3; cdr3_nt: TGTGCCAGCAGTTCCTTGGGCGGGGAACTAGATACGCAGTATTTT; cdr3_aa: CASSSLGGELDTQYF
v_call: TRBV11-2; d_call: NA; clone_size: NA; j_call: TRBJ1-1; cdr3_nt: TGTGCCAGCAGCTTGAGGTGGGGAGGCGAAGCTTTCTTT; cdr3_aa: CASSLRWGGEAFF
v_call: TRBV5-1; d_call: NA; clone_size: NA; j_call: TRBJ2-3; cdr3_nt: TGCGCCAGCAGCTCACAACCCCTGGGGGGACAGAGTAGGAATACGCAGTATTTT; cdr3_aa: CASSSQPLGGQSRNTQYF
v_call: TRBV7-9; d_call: TRBD1; clone_size: NA; j_call: TRBJ2-3; cdr3_nt: TGTGCCATCCTCCCTGGACAGGGGGCGATCACAGATACGCAGTATTTT; cdr3_aa: CAILPGQGAITDTQYF
v_call: TRBV14; d_call: NA; clone_size: few; j_call: TRBJ1-6; cdr3_nt: TGTGCCAGCAGCCGCCAACGGGGGGGTGCCCTCCACTTT; cdr3_aa: CASSRQRGGALHF
v_call: TRBV5-1; d_call: NA; clone_size: NA; j_call: TRBJ1-4; cdr3_nt: TGCGCCAGCACCAGGGGTGGCAGCCCCTCAACTAATGAAAAACTGTTTTTT; cdr3_aa: CASTRGGSPSTNEKLFF
v_call: TRBV19; d_call: NA; clone_size: few; j_call: TRBJ1-5; cdr3_nt: TGTGCCAGTACCTCGACAGATCTATATAGCAATCAGCCCCAGCATTTT; cdr3_aa: CASTSTDLYSNQPQHF
v_call: TRBV3-1/TRBV3-2; d_call: NA; clone_size: NA; j_call: TRBJ2-1; cdr3_nt: TGTGCCAGCAGCCAACGATCCAACGGGATCTCCTACAATGAGCAGTTCTTC; cdr3_aa: CASSQRSNGISYNEQFF
v_call: TRBV24-1; d_call: TRBD1; clone_size: NA; j_call: TRBJ1-2; cdr3_nt: TGTGCCACCAGTGATTCTTCGGGACAGGCCGCCGCCTTAACTTATGGCTACACCTTC; cdr3_aa: CATSDSSGQAAALTYGYTF
v_call: TRBV6-5; d_call: NA; clone_size: NA; j_call: TRBJ1-5; cdr3_nt: TGTGCCAGCAGTTACTCTGCCGGGGGGGGTCAGCCCCAGCATTTT; cdr3_aa: CASSYSAGGGQPQHF
v_call: TRBV15; d_call: TRBD2; clone_size: NA; j_call: TRBJ2-4; cdr3_nt: TGTGCCACCAGCAGATCGTTCCCCGCTAGCGGGGGATCCCAGTACTTC; cdr3_aa: CATSRSFPASGGSQYF
v_call: TRBV7-8; d_call: TRBD1; clone_size: few; j_call: TRBJ1-5; cdr3_nt: TGTGCCAGCAGCTTATCTGGGACAGGGGTGATGCCCCAGCATTTT; cdr3_aa: CASSLSGTGVMPQHF
v_call: TRBV2; d_call: TRBD2; clone_size: NA; j_call: TRBJ2-3; cdr3_nt: TGTGCCAGCAGTGAAGGATGGAGCGGGGGGCCAGGGGGCACAGATACGCAGTATTTT; cdr3_aa: CASSEGWSGGPGGTDTQYF
v_call: TRBV6-5; d_call: NA; clone_size: NA; j_call: TRBJ2-5; cdr3_nt: TGTGCCAGCAGTTACTCCGGGACTCCAAAAGAGACCCAGTACTTC; cdr3_aa: CASSYSGTPKETQYF
v_call: TRBV5-4; d_call: TRBD2; clone_size: NA; j_call: TRBJ2-2; cdr3_nt: TGTGCCAGCAGTCGGACTAGTATGCCCGGGGAGCTGTTTTTT; cdr3_aa: CASSRTSMPGELFF
v_call: TRBV5-4; d_call: TRBD1; clone_size: NA; j_call: TRBJ1-2; cdr3_nt: TGTGCCAGCAGGCTCCGGGACAGGGCTCCAAACTATGGCTACACCTTC; cdr3_aa: CASRLRDRAPNYGYTF
v_call: TRBV7-9; d_call: NA; clone_size: NA; j_call: TRBJ2-7; cdr3_nt: TGTGCCAGCAGCTCAGACAGGAACGGGCGCTACGAGCAGTACTTC; cdr3_aa: CASSSDRNGRYEQYF
v_call: TRBV5-4; d_call: TRBD2; clone_size: few; j_call: TRBJ2-2; cdr3_nt: TGTGCCAGCAGCTCCAGGACTAGCGGGGTGGTCGGGGAGCTGTTTTTT; cdr3_aa: CASSSRTSGVVGELFF
v_call: TRBV5-4; d_call: NA; clone_size: NA; j_call: TRBJ2-5; cdr3_nt: TGTGCCAGCAGCTTGGTCCCGGGGGTTCAAGAGACCCAGTACTTC; cdr3_aa: CASSLVPGVQETQYF
v_call: TRBV19; d_call: TRBD1; clone_size: few; j_call: TRBJ1-1; cdr3_nt: TGTGCCAGTCAGGGGGCGGAGGTCACTGAAGCTTTCTTT; cdr3_aa: CASQGAEVTEAFF
v_call: TRBV4-3; d_call: NA; clone_size: NA; j_call: TRBJ1-2; cdr3_nt: TGCGCCAGCAGCCAAGACGGGGGGCGGAACTATGGCTACACCTTC; cdr3_aa: CASSQDGGRNYGYTF
v_call: TRBV6-5; d_call: NA; clone_size: NA; j_call: TRBJ1-5; cdr3_nt: TGTGCCAGCAGTTACACAGTGGGTAGCAATCAGCCCCAGCATTTT; cdr3_aa: CASSYTVGSNQPQHF
v_call: TRBV6-6; d_call: NA; clone_size: NA; j_call: TRBJ1-1; cdr3_nt: TGTGCCAGCAGGGACTCCAACACTGAAGCTTTCTTT; cdr3_aa: CASRDSNTEAFF
v_call: TRBV6-6; d_call: TRBD1; clone_size: NA; j_call: TRBJ1-2; cdr3_nt: TGTGCCAGCAGTTCCCAGGGGGATAATGGCTACACCTTC; cdr3_aa: CASSSQGDNGYTF